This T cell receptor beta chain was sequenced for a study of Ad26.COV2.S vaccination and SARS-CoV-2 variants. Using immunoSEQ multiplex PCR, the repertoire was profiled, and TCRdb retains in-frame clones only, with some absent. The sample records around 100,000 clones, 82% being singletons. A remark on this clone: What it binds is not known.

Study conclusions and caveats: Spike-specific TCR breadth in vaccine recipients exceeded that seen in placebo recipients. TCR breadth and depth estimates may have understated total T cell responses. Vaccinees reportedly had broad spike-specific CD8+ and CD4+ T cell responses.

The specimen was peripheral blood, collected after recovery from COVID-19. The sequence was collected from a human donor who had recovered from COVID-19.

The CDR3 is CASSFWTGPTEAFF. DNA for the CDR3: TGTGCCAGCAGTTTTTGGACAGGGCCCACTGAAGCTTTCTTT. The chain combines TRBV28 with TRBJ1-1, with TRBD1 matching over 8 bases. The CDR3 length is 14 residues. The J segment lost 4 bases and the V segment lost 3 bases, leaving 4 bases of the junction unmatched. The germline gives CDR1 MDHEN, CDR2 SYDVKM. The variable domain in full, with the rest retrieved from reference TRBV28 and TRBJ1-1, is DVKVTQSSRYLVKRTGEKVFLECVQDMDHENMFWYRQDPGLGLRLIYFSYDVKMKEKGDIPEGYSVSREKKERFSLILESASTNQTSMYLCASSFWTGPTEAFFGQGTRLTVV.